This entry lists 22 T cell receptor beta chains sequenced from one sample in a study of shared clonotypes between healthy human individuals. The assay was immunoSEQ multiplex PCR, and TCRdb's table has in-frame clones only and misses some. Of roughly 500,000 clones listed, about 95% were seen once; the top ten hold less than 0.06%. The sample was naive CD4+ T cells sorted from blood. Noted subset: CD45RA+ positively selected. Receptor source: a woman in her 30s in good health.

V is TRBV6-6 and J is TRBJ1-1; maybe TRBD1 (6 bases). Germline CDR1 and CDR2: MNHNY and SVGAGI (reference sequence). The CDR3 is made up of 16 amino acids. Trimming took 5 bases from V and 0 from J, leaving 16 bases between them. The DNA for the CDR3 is TGTGCCAGCAGTCACAGAGAATGGACAGTGAACACTGAAGCTTTCTTT. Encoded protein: CASSHREWTVNTEAFF.

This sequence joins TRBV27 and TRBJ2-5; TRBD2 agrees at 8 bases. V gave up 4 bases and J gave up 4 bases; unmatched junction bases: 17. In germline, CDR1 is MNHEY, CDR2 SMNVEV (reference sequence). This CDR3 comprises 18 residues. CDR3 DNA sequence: TGTGCCAGCAGTTCCCTACGTAGCGGCGGGAGGATTAGAGAGACCCAGTACTTC. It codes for CASSSLRSGGRIRETQYF.

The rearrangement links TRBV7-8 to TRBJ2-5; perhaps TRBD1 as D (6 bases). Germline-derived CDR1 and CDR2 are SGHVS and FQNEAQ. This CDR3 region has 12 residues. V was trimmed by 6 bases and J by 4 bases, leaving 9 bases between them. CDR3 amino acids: CASSRGGETQYF. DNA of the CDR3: TGTGCCAGCAGTCGAGGGGGAGAGACCCAGTACTTC.

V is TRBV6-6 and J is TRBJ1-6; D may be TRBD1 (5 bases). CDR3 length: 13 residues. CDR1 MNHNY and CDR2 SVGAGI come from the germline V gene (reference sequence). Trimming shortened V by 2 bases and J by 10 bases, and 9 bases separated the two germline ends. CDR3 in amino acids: CASSYQGSSPLHF. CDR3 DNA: TGTGCCAGCAGTTACCAGGGTAGCTCACCCCTCCACTTT.

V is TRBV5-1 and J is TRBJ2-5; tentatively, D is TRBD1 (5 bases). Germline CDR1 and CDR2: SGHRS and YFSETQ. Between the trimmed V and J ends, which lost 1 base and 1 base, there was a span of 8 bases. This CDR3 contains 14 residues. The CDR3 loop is CASSLTGAQETQYF. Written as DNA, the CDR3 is TGCGCCAGCAGCTTGACAGGAGCCCAAGAGACCCAGTACTTC.

For the CDR3, the DNA is TGTGCCAGCAGTCTTCCGGGGTTTGGGGTTGGGAATGAGCAGTTCTTC. Translation: CASSLPGFGVGNEQFF. The chain joins TRBV7-9 to TRBJ2-1; D might be TRBD2 (5 bases). This CDR3 has 16 residues. Trimming removed 6 bases at V and 7 bases at J, with 22 bases between. Germline V gene data show CDR1 as SEHNR and CDR2 as FQNEAQ (reference sequence).

CDR3 DNA: TGTGCCAGCAGCCCTCTGGGAGAGACCCAGTACTTC. Translated, it gives CASSPLGETQYF. The chain links TRBV28 to TRBJ2-5; D remains unclear. Germline V lookup: CDR1 MDHEN, CDR2 SYDVKM. The CDR3 consists of 12 residues. V lost 6 bases to trimming and J lost 4 bases, with 9 bases between them.

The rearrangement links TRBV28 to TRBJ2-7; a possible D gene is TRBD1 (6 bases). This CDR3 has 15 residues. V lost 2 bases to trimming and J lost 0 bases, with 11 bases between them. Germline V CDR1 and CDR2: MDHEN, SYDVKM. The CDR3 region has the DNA TGTGCCAGCAGTTTAGGGGGACACCGCTCCTACGAGCAGTACTTC. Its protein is CASSLGGHRSYEQYF.

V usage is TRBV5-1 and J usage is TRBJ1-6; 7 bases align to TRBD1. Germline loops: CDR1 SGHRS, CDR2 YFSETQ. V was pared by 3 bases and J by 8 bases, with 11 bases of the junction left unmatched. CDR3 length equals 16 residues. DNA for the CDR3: TGCGCCAGCAGCTGGCGAGGTGGACAGGTAGATTCACCCCTCCACTTT. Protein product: CASSWRGGQVDSPLHF.

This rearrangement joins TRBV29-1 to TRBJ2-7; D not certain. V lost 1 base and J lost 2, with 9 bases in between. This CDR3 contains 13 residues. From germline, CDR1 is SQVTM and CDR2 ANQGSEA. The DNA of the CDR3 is TGCAGCGTTGAAGCGGACGCACCCTACGAGCAGTACTTC. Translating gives CSVEADAPYEQYF.

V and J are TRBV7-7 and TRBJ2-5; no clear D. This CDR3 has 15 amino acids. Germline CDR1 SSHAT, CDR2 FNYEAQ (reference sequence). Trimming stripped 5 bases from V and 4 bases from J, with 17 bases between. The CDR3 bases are TGTGCCAGCAGCCAAAGTGGGCAATATTCAGAGACCCAGTACTTC. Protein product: CASSQSGQYSETQYF.

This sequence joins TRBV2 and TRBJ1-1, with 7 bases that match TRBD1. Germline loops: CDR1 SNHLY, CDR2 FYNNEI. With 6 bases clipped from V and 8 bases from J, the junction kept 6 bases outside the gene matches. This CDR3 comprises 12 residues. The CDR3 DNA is TGTGCCAGCAGACCATCGACAGGGGAAGCTTTCTTT. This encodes CASRPSTGEAFF.

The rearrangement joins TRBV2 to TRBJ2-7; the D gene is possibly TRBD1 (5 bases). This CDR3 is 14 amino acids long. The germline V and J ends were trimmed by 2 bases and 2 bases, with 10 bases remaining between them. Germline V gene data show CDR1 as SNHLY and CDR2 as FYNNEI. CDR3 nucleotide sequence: TGTGCCAGCAGTGAACAAGGGGTCGCCTACGAGCAGTACTTC. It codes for CASSEQGVAYEQYF.

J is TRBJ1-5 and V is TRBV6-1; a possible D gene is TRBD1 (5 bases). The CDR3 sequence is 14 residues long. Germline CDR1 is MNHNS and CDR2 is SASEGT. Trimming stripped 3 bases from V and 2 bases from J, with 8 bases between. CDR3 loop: CASSESRGNQPQHF. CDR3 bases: TGTGCCAGCAGTGAGTCCAGGGGCAATCAGCCCCAGCATTTT.

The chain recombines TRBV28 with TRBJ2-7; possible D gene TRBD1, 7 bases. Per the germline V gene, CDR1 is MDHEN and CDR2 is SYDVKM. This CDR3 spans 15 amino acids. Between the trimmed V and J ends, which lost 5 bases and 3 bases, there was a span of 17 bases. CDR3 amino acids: CASSGDWTGNYEQYF. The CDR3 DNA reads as TGTGCCAGCAGTGGGGACTGGACAGGTAACTACGAGCAGTACTTC.

In DNA, the CDR3 is TGTGCCAGCAGCTTAGAGGGGAGTTGGGATGAAAAACTGTTTTTT. Amino acid sequence: CASSLEGSWDEKLFF. The chain employs TRBV7-6 and TRBJ1-4; D may be TRBD1 (5 bases). CDR1 and CDR2 from the germline V gene are SGHVS and FNYEAQ. The CDR3 runs 15 residues. Between the trimmed V and J ends, which lost 1 base and 6 bases, there was a span of 12 bases.

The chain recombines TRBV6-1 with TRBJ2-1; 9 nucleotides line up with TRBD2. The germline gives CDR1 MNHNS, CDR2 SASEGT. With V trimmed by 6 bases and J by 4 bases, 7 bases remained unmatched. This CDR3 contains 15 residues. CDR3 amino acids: CASRATSGLYNEQFF. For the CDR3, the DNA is TGTGCCAGCAGAGCGACTAGCGGCCTATACAATGAGCAGTTCTTC.

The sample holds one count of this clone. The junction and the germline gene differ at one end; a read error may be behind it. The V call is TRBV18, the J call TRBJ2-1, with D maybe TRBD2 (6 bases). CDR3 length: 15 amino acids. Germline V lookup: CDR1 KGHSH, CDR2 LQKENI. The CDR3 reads CASSRNRDSDNEQFF. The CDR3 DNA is TGTGCCAGCTCACGAAACCGGGACTCCGACAATGAGCAGTTCTTC.

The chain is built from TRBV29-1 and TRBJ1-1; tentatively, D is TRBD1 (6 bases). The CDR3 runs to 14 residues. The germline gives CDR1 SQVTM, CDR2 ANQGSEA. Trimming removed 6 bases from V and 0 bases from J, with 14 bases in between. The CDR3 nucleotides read TGCAGCGTGAGAACGGGACAAATGAACACTGAAGCTTTCTTT. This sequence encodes CSVRTGQMNTEAFF.

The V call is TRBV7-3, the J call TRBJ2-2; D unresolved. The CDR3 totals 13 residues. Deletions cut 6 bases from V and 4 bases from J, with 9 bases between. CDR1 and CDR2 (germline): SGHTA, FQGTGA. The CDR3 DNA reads TGTGCCAGCAGGGAACATCCCACCGGGGAGCTGTTTTTT. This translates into CASREHPTGELFF. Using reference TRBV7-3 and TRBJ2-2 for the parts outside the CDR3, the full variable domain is GAGVSQTPSNKVTEKGKYVELRCDPISGHTALYWYRQSLGQGPEFLIYFQGTGAADDSGLPNDRFFAVRPEGSVSTLKIQRTERGDSAVYLCASREHPTGELFFGEGSRLTVL.

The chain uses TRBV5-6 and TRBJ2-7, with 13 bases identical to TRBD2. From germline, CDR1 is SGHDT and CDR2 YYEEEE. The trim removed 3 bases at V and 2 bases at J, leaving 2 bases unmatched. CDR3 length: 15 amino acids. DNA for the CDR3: TGTGCCAGCAGCTCTGGACTAGCGGGAGCCTACGAGCAGTACTTC. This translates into CASSSGLAGAYEQYF.

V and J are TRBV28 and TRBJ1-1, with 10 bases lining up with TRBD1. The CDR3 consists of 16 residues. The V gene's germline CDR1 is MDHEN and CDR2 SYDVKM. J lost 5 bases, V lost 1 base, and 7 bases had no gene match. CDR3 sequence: CASSLSRQGARTEAFF. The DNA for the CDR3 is TGTGCCAGCAGTTTATCTAGACAGGGGGCGCGAACTGAAGCTTTCTTT. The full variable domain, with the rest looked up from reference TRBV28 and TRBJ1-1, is DVKVTQSSRYLVKRTGEKVFLECVQDMDHENMFWYRQDPGLGLRLIYFSYDVKMKEKGDIPEGYSVSREKKERFSLILESASTNQTSMYLCASSLSRQGARTEAFFGQGTRLTVV.